Following are 23 T cell receptor beta chains from one sample sequenced in a study of cytomegalovirus exposure and HLA in healthy donors (dated by TCRdb to 2017 to 2019). The library came from the immunoSEQ multiplex PCR assay. Not all clones reach the TCRdb copy of this immuneACCESS table, which keeps in-frame sequences only. Checked studies attribute under half of the gap to unresolved V genes and leave the rest unexplained. The sample records over 100,000 clones, roughly 87% of which are singletons. The ten top clones hold around 1.3% of the sample. Sequencing used PBMCs. The receptors originated from a woman between 18 and 30 years old in good health and CMV-seronegative.

In nucleotides, the CDR3 is TGTGCCAGCAGCCGGCAGCGGGGGGGCCGGGGTGAGCAGTTCTTC. Translated, it gives CASSRQRGGRGEQFF. V is TRBV4-2 and J is TRBJ2-1; 10 bases map to TRBD2. Germline V lookup: CDR1 LGHNA, CDR2 YNFKEQ. The CDR3 contains 15 residues. J gave up 9 bases and V 4 bases, and 9 bases lay outside the gene matches.

V usage is TRBV6-1 and J usage is TRBJ1-1, with D perhaps matching TRBD1 (6 bases). This CDR3 comprises 15 residues. Between the trimmed V and J ends, which lost 6 bases and 10 bases, there was a span of 24 bases. CDR1 is MNHNS, CDR2 SASEGT, per germline. The CDR3 protein is CASRGSPTGTPTAFF. CDR3 nucleotide sequence: TGTGCCAGCAGAGGGTCCCCGACAGGTACGCCGACAGCTTTCTTT.

This sequence joins TRBV5-1 and TRBJ1-1; D is possibly TRBD1 (5 bases). The CDR3 has 18 amino acids. Germline CDR1 is SGHRS and CDR2 is YFSETQ. V lost 4 bases and J lost 0, with 22 bases in between. The CDR3: CASSHSTGSWGVNTEAFF. As DNA, the CDR3 is TGCGCCAGCAGCCATTCCACCGGGAGCTGGGGGGTGAACACTGAAGCTTTCTTT.

The chain uses TRBV4-1 and TRBJ2-3, with TRBD2 matching 13 bases. V trimming: 0 bases; J trimming: 5 bases; junction bases outside the gene matches: 5. There are 17 residues in the CDR3. Germline CDR1 MGHRA, CDR2 YSYEKL. This CDR3 is CASSQEGLAGPRDTQYF. Written as DNA, the CDR3 is TGCGCCAGCAGCCAAGAGGGACTAGCGGGGCCACGAGATACGCAGTATTTT.

The gene calls are TRBV6-5 and TRBJ1-1, with TRBD1 identical over 10 bases. Germline V gene data show CDR1 as MNHEY and CDR2 as SVGAGI. V was pared by 5 bases and J by 4 bases, with 4 bases of the junction left unmatched. The CDR3 is 14 residues long. Here the CDR3 DNA reads TGTGCCAGCAGTGAGACAGGGGGCCGCACTGAAGCTTTCTTT. Residues: CASSETGGRTEAFF.

This clone was recorded a few times. The gene calls are TRBV5-1 and TRBJ2-3; 13 bases match TRBD2. Trimming at V came to 3 bases and at J to 14 bases, leaving 3 bases not matched to a gene. The CDR3 totals 12 residues. CDR1 SGHRS and CDR2 YFSETQ come from the germline V gene. The CDR3 nucleotides read TGCGCCAGCAGCTCACTAGCGGGGGGGCCGTATTTT. This gives the protein CASSSLAGGPYF.

This rearrangement joins TRBV27 to TRBJ1-1; 8 bases line up with TRBD1. The CDR3 totals 17 residues. The germline CDR1 and CDR2 sequences are MNHEY and SMNVEV (reference sequence). V dropped 1 base and J dropped 6; count of bases not matched to a gene: 13. The CDR3 here is CASSLWAGGGRVAEAFF. The CDR3 DNA is TGTGCCAGCAGTTTATGGGCAGGGGGCGGTAGGGTCGCTGAAGCTTTCTTT.

This rearrangement joins TRBV29-1 to TRBJ2-7; a weak D match, TRBD1 (6 bases). V gave up 0 bases and J gave up 2 bases, with 14 bases separating them. CDR1 and CDR2 from the germline V gene are SQVTM and ANQGSEA. The CDR3 spans 15 residues. CDR3 residues: CSVEDDSRGAYEQYF. CDR3 DNA sequence: TGCAGCGTTGAAGATGATTCCAGGGGAGCCTACGAGCAGTACTTC.

This chain links TRBV5-1 with TRBJ1-1, with D perhaps matching TRBD1 (6 bases). Germline V gene data show CDR1 as SGHRS and CDR2 as YFSETQ. The ends were cut back, 3 bases at V and 6 bases at J, with 9 bases in the middle. This CDR3 contains 12 residues. This CDR3 reads CASSSDSPEAFF. In DNA form, the CDR3 reads TGCGCCAGCAGCTCGGACAGCCCTGAAGCTTTCTTT. Based on the CDR3 plus reference TRBV5-1 and TRBJ1-1, the full variable domain is KAGVTQTPRYLIKTRGQQVTLSCSPISGHRSVSWYQQTPGQGLQFLFEYFSETQRNKGNFPGRFSGRQFSNSRSEMNVSTLELGDSALYLCASSSDSPEAFFGQGTRLTVV.

This clone was counted a single time. The V gene is TRBV11-1, the J gene TRBJ1-1; the D gene is possibly TRBD1 (5 bases). V was cut by 5 bases and J by 0 bases, with 19 bases left in between. Germline V lookup: CDR1 SGHAT, CDR2 FQDESV (reference sequence). This CDR3 spans 17 amino acids. Here the CDR3 reads CASSPGGAGGVNTEAFF. For the CDR3, the DNA is TGTGCCAGCAGCCCAGGAGGGGCAGGAGGGGTGAACACTGAAGCTTTCTTT.

This chain joins TRBV6-5 and TRBJ2-7; the match to TRBD1 covers 8 bases. CDR1 and CDR2 from the germline V gene are MNHEY and SVGAGI. V was clipped by 8 bases and J by 2 bases; unmatched bases: 5. This CDR3 contains 13 residues. The CDR3 loop reads CASLDRGAYEQYF. The CDR3 nucleotides are TGTGCCAGCCTTGACAGGGGAGCCTACGAGCAGTACTTC.

The genes are TRBV5-1 and TRBJ2-3; 9 bases map to TRBD1. Germline loops: CDR1 SGHRS, CDR2 YFSETQ. V lost 4 bases and J lost 5; bases outside the gene matches: 5. The CDR3 is 14 amino acids. The CDR3 sequence: CASSRDREKDTQYF. CDR3 coding DNA: TGCGCCAGCAGCCGGGACAGGGAGAAAGATACGCAGTATTTT.

The count of this clone is one. The chain has TRBV10-3 and TRBJ1-3, with D uncertain. The germline CDR1 and CDR2 sequences are ENHRY and SYGVKD. This CDR3 has 17 residues. V was clipped by 3 bases and J by 0 bases, with 15 bases between them. The CDR3 spells CAISDPLSGTSGNTIYF. CDR3 in DNA: TGTGCCATCAGTGACCCCCTCAGCGGCACCTCTGGAAACACCATATATTTT.

This clone was detected a few times. The rearrangement links TRBV5-1 to TRBJ2-3; 7 nucleotides line up with TRBD1. This CDR3 comprises 16 residues. Per germline, CDR1 SGHRS and CDR2 YFSETQ. Trimming cost V 4 bases and J 3 bases; bases outside gene matches: 11. CDR3 loop: CASSTSRDSLTDTQYF. In nucleotides, the CDR3 is TGCGCCAGCAGCACTTCGAGGGACAGTCTTACAGATACGCAGTATTTT.

V and J are TRBV10-1 and TRBJ2-2; 9 nucleotides match TRBD2. V gave up 4 bases and J gave up 8 bases; unmatched junction bases: 5. CDR1 is WNHNN, CDR2 SYGVQD, per germline (reference sequence). The length of the CDR3 is 14 residues. The CDR3 DNA is TGCGCCAGCAGTGGACTAGCGGAAGGGGGGGAGCTGTTTTTT. Translating gives CASSGLAEGGELFF.

The chain uses TRBV10-1 and TRBJ2-3; TRBD2 matches at 12 bases. The V gene end was trimmed by 4 bases and the J gene end by 0 bases; junction bases not matched to a gene: 2. Germline CDR1 reads WNHNN; CDR2 reads SYGVQD (reference sequence). The CDR3 length is 16 residues. CDR3 region: CASSGTSGTSTDTQYF. The CDR3 region has the DNA TGCGCCAGCAGTGGGACTAGCGGGACTAGCACAGATACGCAGTATTTT.

The chain has TRBV7-6 and TRBJ2-7; tentative D call: TRBD1 (5 bases). The ends were cut back, 3 bases at V and 3 bases at J, with 15 bases in the middle. The germline gives CDR1 SGHVS, CDR2 FNYEAQ. The CDR3 consists of 15 residues. In nucleotides, the CDR3 is TGTGCCAGCAGCTTCGGCACGACAGATTACTACGAGCAGTACTTC. It yields the protein CASSFGTTDYYEQYF.

This clone appeared a single time. This chain connects TRBV5-1 to TRBJ2-5, with a tentative D call TRBD1 (6 bases). The germline CDR1 and CDR2 sequences are SGHRS and YFSETQ. With 0 bases removed from V and 2 bases from J, the gap between germline ends came to 11 bases. This CDR3 has 15 residues. CDR3 bases: TGCGCCAGCAGCTTGGTGGGGGCAGAACAAGAGACCCAGTACTTC. Its translation is CASSLVGAEQETQYF.

This sequence joins TRBV7-9 and TRBJ1-1, with D uncertain. This CDR3 contains 13 residues. V was trimmed by 4 bases and J by 2 bases, leaving 8 bases between them. Germline V gene data show CDR1 as SEHNR and CDR2 as FQNEAQ (reference sequence). In nucleotides, the CDR3 is TGTGCCAGCAGCTCTATTCACAACACTGAAGCTTTCTTT. This encodes CASSSIHNTEAFF. The variable domain in full, completed from reference TRBV7-9 and TRBJ1-1, reads DTGVSQNPRHKITKRGQNVTFRCDPISEHNRLYWYRQTLGQGPEFLTYFQNEAQLEKSRLLSDRFSAERPKGSFSTLEIQRTEQGDSAMYLCASSSIHNTEAFFGQGTRLTVV.

This clone has only one observation. The chain joins TRBV5-1 to TRBJ2-5; D gene uncertain. The germline V and J ends were trimmed by 0 bases and 5 bases, with 8 bases remaining between them. The CDR3 covers 13 residues. Germline V gene lookup returns CDR1 SGHRS and CDR2 YFSETQ. CDR3 sequence: CASSLDWWETQYF. DNA for the CDR3: TGCGCCAGCAGCTTGGACTGGTGGGAGACCCAGTACTTC.

CDR3 residues: CASSIDRDTEAFF. The CDR3 region has the DNA TGTGCCAGCAGCATAGACAGGGACACTGAAGCTTTCTTT. The chain carries TRBV7-8 and TRBJ1-1; 7 bases agree with TRBD1. Germline lookup yields CDR1 SGHVS and CDR2 FQNEAQ. The CDR3 is made up of 13 amino acids. V was clipped by 5 bases and J by 3 bases; unmatched bases: 3.

The chain carries TRBV10-3 and TRBJ2-3; 9 nucleotides align to TRBD1. This CDR3 is 11 amino acids long. The germline CDR1 and CDR2 sequences are ENHRY and SYGVKD. V lost 6 bases, J lost 14 bases, and 6 bases stayed unmatched. The CDR3 DNA reads TGTGCCATCAGGCGACAGGGGGGACGGTATTTT. Translation gives CAIRRQGGRYF.

The chain uses TRBV6-5 and TRBJ2-5; 13 bases match TRBD2. This CDR3 is built from 16 residues. V shed 4 bases and J 4 bases; nucleotides not matched to a gene: 6. CDR1 is MNHEY, CDR2 SVGAGI, per germline. For the CDR3, the DNA is TGTGCCAGCAGTTCACTCGGACTAGCGGGGGTAGAGACCCAGTACTTC. This encodes CASSSLGLAGVETQYF.